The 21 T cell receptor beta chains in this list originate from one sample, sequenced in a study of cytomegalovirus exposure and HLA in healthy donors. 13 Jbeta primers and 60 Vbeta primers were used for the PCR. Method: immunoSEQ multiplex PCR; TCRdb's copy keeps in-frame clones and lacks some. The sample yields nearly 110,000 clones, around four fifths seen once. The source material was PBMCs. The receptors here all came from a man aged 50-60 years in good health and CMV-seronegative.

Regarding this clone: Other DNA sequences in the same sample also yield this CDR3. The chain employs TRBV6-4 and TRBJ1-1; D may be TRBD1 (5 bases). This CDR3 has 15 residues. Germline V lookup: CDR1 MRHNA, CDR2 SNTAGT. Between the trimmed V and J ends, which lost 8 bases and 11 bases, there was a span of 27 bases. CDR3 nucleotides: TGTGCCAGCCGCGCACTGAGCAGGGCGGATTCTCGGGCTTTCTTT. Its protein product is CASRALSRADSRAFF.

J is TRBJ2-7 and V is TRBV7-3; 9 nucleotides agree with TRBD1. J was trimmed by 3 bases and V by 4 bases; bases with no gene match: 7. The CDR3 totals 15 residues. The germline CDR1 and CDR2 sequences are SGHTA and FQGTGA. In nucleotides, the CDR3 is TGTGCCAGCAGCTATCGTGGACAGGGGAACTACGAGCAGTACTTC. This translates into CASSYRGQGNYEQYF.

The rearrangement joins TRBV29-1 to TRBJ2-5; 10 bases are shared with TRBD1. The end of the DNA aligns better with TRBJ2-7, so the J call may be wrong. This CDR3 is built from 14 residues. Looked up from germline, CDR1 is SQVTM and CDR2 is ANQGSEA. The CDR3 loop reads CSASPGQGTYEQYF. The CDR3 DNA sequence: TGCAGCGCTTCACCGGGACAGGGGACTTACGAGCAGTACTTC.

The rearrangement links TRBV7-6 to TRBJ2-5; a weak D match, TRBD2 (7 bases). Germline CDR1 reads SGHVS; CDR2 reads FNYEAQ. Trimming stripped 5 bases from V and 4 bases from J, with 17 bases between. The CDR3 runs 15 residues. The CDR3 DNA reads TGTGCCAGCAGCCCTGGGCCAGGGGAGGGAGAGACCCAGTACTTC. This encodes CASSPGPGEGETQYF.

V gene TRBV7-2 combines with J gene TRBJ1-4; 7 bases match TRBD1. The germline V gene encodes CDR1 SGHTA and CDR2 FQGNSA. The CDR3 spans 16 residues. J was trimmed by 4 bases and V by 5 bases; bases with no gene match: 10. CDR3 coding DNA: TGTGCCAGCAGCCCAGGGACAGTTCGTAGTAATGAAAAACTGTTTTTT. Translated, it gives CASSPGTVRSNEKLFF.

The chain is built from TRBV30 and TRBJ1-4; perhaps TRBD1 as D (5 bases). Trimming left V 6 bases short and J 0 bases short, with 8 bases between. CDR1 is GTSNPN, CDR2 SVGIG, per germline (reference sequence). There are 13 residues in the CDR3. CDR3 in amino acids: CACSGATNEKLFF. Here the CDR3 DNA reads TGTGCCTGTTCGGGGGCAACTAATGAAAAACTGTTTTTT.

CDR3 nucleotides: TGCGCCAGCAGCTCGTGGGACAGATCGGTGGATGAGCAGTTCTTC. Encoded protein: CASSSWDRSVDEQFF. This chain links TRBV5-1 with TRBJ2-1; 7 nucleotides agree with TRBD1. The junction had 11 bases not matched to a gene; V was cut back by 3 bases and J by 8 bases. Germline CDR1 reads SGHRS; CDR2 reads YFSETQ. The CDR3 length is 15 residues.

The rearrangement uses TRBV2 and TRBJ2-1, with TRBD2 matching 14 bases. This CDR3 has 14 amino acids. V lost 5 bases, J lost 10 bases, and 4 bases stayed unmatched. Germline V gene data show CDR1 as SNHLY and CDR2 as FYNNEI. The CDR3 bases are TGTGCCAGCAGTCCGACTAGCGGGGGGGGAGAGCAGTTCTTC. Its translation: CASSPTSGGGEQFF.

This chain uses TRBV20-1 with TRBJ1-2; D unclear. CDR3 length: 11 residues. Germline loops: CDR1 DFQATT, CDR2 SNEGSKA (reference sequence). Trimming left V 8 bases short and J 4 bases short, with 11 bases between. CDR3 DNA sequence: TGCAGTACAGCTTACGGCTATGGCTACACCTTC. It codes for CSTAYGYGYTF.

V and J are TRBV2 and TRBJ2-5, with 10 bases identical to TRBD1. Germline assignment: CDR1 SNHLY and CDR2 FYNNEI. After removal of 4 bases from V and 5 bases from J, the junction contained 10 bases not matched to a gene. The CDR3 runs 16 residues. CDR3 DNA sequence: TGTGCCAGCAGTGCTGAGACAGGGGGCGTTGAGGAGACCCAGTACTTC. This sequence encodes CASSAETGGVEETQYF.

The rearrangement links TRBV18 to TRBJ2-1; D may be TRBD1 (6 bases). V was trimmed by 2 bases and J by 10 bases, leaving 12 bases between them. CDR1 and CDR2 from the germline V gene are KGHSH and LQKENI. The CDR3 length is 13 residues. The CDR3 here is CASSPGTNVEQFF. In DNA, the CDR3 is TGTGCCAGCTCACCAGGGACAAACGTAGAGCAGTTCTTC.

The CDR3 DNA is TGTGCCAGCAGCTTATTTAGCGGGGGTTCCTACAATGAGCAGTTCTTC. Encoded protein: CASSLFSGGSYNEQFF. The chain couples TRBV7-2 to TRBJ2-1; 9 nucleotides agree with TRBD2. The germline gives CDR1 SGHTA, CDR2 FQGNSA. With 2 bases clipped from V and 1 base from J, the junction kept 3 bases outside the gene matches. This CDR3 has 16 amino acids. The variable domain in full, completed from reference TRBV7-2 and TRBJ2-1, reads GAGVSQSPSNKVTEKGKDVELRCDPISGHTALYWYRQSLGQGLEFLIYFQGNSAPDKSGLPSDRFSAERTGGSVSTLTIQRTQQEDSAVYLCASSLFSGGSYNEQFFGPGTRLTVL.

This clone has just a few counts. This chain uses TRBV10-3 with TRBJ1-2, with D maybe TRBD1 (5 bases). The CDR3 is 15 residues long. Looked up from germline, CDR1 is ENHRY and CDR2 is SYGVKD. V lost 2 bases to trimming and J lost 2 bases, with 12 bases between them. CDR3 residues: CAISEGQGRNYGYTF. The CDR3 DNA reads TGTGCCATCAGTGAGGGGCAGGGAAGGAACTATGGCTACACCTTC.

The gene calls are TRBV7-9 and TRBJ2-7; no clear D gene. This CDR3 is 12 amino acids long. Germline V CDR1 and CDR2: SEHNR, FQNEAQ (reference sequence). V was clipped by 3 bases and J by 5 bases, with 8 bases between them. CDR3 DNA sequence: TGTGCCAGCAGCTTTTCCCTCCACGAGCAGTACTTC. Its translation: CASSFSLHEQYF.

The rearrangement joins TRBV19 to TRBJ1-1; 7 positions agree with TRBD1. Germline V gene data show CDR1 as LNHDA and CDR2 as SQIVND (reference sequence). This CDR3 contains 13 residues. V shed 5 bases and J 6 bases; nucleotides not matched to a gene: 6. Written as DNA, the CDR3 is TGTGCCAGTAGTCCAGGGACAGACCCTGAAGCTTTCTTT. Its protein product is CASSPGTDPEAFF.

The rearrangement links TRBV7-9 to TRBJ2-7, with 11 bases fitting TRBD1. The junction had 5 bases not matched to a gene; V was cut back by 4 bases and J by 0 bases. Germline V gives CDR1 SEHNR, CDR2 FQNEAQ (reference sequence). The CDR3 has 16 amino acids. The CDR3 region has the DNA TGTGCCAGCAGCTCAACCGGGACAGGGGGCTCCTACGAGCAGTACGTC. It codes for CASSSTGTGGSYEQYV.

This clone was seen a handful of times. The CDR3 bases are TGCGCCAGCAGCCCGCAGGGTGTAGGTGCAGATACGCAGTATTTT. Protein: CASSPQGVGADTQYF. The V and J genes are TRBV5-1 and TRBJ2-3; D may be TRBD1 (5 bases). V shed 4 bases and J shed 4 bases, with 16 bases lying between them. The CDR3 is 15 residues long. The germline V gene has CDR1 SGHRS and CDR2 YFSETQ.

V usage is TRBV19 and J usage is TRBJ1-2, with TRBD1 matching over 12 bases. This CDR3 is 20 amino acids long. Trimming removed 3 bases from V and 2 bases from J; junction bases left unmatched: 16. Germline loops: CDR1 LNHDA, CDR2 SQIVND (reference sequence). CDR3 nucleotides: TGTGCCAGTAGTATTGGGGACAGGGGGCCCGTCTTCTCCTTCAACTATGGCTACACCTTC. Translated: CASSIGDRGPVFSFNYGYTF.

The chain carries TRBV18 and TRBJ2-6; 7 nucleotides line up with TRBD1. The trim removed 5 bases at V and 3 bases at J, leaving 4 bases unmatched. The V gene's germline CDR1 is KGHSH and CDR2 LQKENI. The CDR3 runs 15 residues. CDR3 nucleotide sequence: TGTGCCAGCTCATCGACAGGGCTTGGGGCCAACGTCCTGACTTTC. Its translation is CASSSTGLGANVLTF. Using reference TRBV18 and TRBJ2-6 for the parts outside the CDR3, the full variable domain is NAGVMQNPRHLVRRRGQEARLRCSPMKGHSHVYWYRQLPEEGLKFMVYLQKENIIDESGMPKERFSAEFPKEGPSILRIQQVVRGDSAAYFCASSSTGLGANVLTFGAGSRLTVL.

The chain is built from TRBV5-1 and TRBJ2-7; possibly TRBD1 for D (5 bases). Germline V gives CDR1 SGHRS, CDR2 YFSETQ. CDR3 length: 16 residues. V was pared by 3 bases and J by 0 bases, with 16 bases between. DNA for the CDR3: TGCGCCAGCAGCTCTGGCGACAGATCAAGCTCCTACGAGCAGTACTTC. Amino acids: CASSSGDRSSSYEQYF.

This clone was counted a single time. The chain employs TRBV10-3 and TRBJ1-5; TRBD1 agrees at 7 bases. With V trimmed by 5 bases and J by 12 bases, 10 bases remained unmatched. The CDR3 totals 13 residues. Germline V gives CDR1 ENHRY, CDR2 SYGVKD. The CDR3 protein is CAISRQGFEGQHF. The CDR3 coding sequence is TGTGCCATCAGTAGACAGGGTTTTGAGGGCCAGCATTTT.